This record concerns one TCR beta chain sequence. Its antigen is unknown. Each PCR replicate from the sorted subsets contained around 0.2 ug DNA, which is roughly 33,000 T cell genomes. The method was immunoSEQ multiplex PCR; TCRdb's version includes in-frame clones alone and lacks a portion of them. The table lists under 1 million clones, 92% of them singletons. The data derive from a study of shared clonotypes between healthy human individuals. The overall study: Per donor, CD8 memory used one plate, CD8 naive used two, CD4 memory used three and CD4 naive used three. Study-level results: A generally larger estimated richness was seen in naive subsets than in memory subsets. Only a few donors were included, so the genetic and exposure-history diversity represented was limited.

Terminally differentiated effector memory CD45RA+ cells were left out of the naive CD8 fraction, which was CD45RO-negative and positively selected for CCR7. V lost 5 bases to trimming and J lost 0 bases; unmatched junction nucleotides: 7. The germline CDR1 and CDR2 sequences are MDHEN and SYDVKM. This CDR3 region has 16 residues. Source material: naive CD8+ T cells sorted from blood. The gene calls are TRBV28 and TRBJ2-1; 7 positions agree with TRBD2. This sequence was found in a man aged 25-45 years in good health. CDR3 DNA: TGTGCCAGCAGTCCCCTCGGGGGGAGCTCCTACAATGAGCAGTTCTTC. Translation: CASSPLGGSSYNEQFF.